This paragraph reports one T cell receptor (beta chain). This sample is drawn from a study of blood T cell repertoires in COVID-19. Assay: immunoSEQ multiplex PCR; the TCRdb copy retains only in-frame clones and omits some. The repertoire includes about 290,000 clones, over 85% of them detected once, and around 10% sits in the top ten. The V and J ends lost 1 base and 7 bases respectively, with 13 bases between them. Germline V lookup: CDR1 SNHLY, CDR2 FYNNEI. The CDR3 loop spans 14 amino acids. This TCR came from a woman in her 30s with COVID-19, enrolled during active disease. This chain connects TRBV2 to TRBJ1-2, with D possibly being TRBD1 (5 bases). Sequenced input: peripheral blood. The CDR3 DNA reads TGTGCCAGCAGTGAAGGGGCAGGGTCGGGTGGCTACACCTTC. This encodes CASSEGAGSGGYTF.